This T cell receptor beta chain was profiled in a study of cytomegalovirus exposure and HLA in healthy donors. Comment on this clone: Its antigen remains unidentified.

V dropped 3 bases and J dropped 5; count of bases not matched to a gene: 7. This CDR3 spans 17 amino acids. Per the germline V gene, CDR1 is MNHNS and CDR2 is SASEGT. Points from the study as a whole: Later analysis suggested links between common viral pathogens and several top significant clusters.

Vbeta (60) and Jbeta (13) primers were used in the PCR. Sequenced by immunoSEQ multiplex PCR; TCRdb stores in-frame clones only, minus some. The profile covers around 160,000 clones, with around 79% appearing a single time and around 3% taken by the ten largest. The sequence was collected from a man in his forties or fifties in good health and CMV-seropositive. Sequencing was performed on PBMCs. The V gene is TRBV6-1, the J gene TRBJ2-1, with TRBD2 matching 13 bases. The CDR3 region is CASSDDRLAGGHNEQFF. The CDR3, as DNA: TGTGCCAGCAGTGACGACCGACTAGCGGGAGGTCACAATGAGCAGTTCTTC.